What follows describes a single TCR beta chain. Its antigen remains unknown. The junction shows a germline mismatch at one end, possibly a read error. This record belongs to a study of T-cell memory formation after mild COVID-19. The CDR3 runs to 13 residues. It was 5'RACE with constant-segment primers that produced the TCR alpha and TCR beta cDNA libraries, which carried sample barcodes and UMIs. TCRdb analysed the 5' RACE reads with MiXCR anew, one entry per CDR3 protein. Seen here are 450,000 to 650,000 distinct CDR3 sequences, more than 15% observed once, and the top ten hold about 11%. Study-wide results and caveats: CD4+ contracting clones lay mainly in CM and EM, CD8+ ones in EMRA. Second-wave clones peaking on day 37 lacked confirmed SARS-CoV-2 specificity.

Material: PBMCs or a T cell subset sorted from them (not recorded which). The TCR originated in an adult woman who had mild COVID-19 (a few samples of this study predate the infection). Cell type and time point are not known. The V gene is TRBV12-3 or TRBV12-4, the J gene TRBJ2-5, with 10 bases that match TRBD2. CDR3 amino acids: CASSLAGVGTQYF. The CDR3 bases are TGTGCCAGCAGTCTAGCGGGAGTGGGGACCCAGTACTTC.